What follows describes a single T cell receptor beta chain. Its antigen is unknown. This specimen belongs to a study of blood T cells in healthy people across ages. From germline, CDR1 is KGHDR and CDR2 SFDVKD. This CDR3 has 14 amino acids. V shed 5 bases and J shed 3 bases, with 12 bases lying between them. A second PCR, run for about 6 to 11 cycles, used a sample-barcoded 5' primer plus a J-beta primer mix. MiXCR was run by TCRdb on the 5' RACE reads, yielding one entry per CDR3 protein. The sample contains around 1,500,000 distinct CDR3 sequences, over 25% of which appear only once. Findings and limits, study-wide: A conclusive naive versus antigen-experienced comparison was prevented by the unsorted PBMCs. With naive T cell percentage, TCR beta diversity showed a strong correlation. Considered underestimates were the diversity estimates obtained from one million T cells. There was no known CMV status for donors, so expanded clonotype changes were possibly confounded.

Material: blood. This TCR came from a woman aged 25 to 45 in good health. This chain uses TRBV24-1 with TRBJ1-2, with D possibly TRBD1 on 6 matching bases. CDR3: CATSGPGEDYGYTF. The CDR3 DNA is TGTGCCACCAGTGGGCCAGGGGAGGACTATGGCTACACCTTC.